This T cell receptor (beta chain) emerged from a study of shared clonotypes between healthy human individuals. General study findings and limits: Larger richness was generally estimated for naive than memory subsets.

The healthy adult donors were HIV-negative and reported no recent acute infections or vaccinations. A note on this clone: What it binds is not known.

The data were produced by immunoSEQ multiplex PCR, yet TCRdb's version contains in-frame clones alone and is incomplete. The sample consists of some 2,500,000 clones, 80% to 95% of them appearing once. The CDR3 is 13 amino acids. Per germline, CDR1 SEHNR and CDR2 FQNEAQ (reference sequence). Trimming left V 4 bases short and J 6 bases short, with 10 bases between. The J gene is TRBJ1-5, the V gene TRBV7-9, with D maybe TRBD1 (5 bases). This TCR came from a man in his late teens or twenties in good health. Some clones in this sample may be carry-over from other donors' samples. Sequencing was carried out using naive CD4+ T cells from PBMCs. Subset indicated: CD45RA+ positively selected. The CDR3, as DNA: TGTGCCAGCAGCTGGGGCCACGGTCAGCCCCAGCATTTT. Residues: CASSWGHGQPQHF.